These 2 T cell receptor beta chains share one sample of origin, sequenced in a study of blood T cell repertoires in COVID-19. The method was immunoSEQ multiplex PCR; TCRdb's version includes in-frame clones alone and lacks a portion of them. The sample lists 75,000 to 80,000 clones; around 90% were seen once. The sample was peripheral blood. Source of these receptors: a human donor in a cohort sampled during active COVID-19.

CDR3 residues: CASSLRGVSSYNSPLHF. CDR3 nucleotides: TGTGCCAGCAGTTTACGGGGGGTCAGCTCCTATAATTCACCCCTCCACTTT. This chain connects TRBV11-2 to TRBJ1-6; a weak D match, TRBD1 (5 bases). V lost 6 bases and J lost 0, with 15 bases in between. This CDR3 has 17 amino acids. Per germline, CDR1 SGHAT and CDR2 FQNNGV.

V gene TRBV5-5 combines with J gene TRBJ2-3; weak D call: TRBD2 (6 bases). This CDR3 contains 16 residues. V lost 0 bases and J 0 bases, leaving 11 bases between the germline ends. From germline, CDR1 is SGHKS and CDR2 YYEKEE (reference sequence). The CDR3 sequence: CASSLVRGDSTDTQYF. CDR3 DNA sequence: TGTGCCAGCAGCTTGGTTCGCGGGGATAGCACAGATACGCAGTATTTT.